This T cell receptor beta chain was identified in a study of blood T cell repertoires in COVID-19. Whole-study context: The samples span acute and convalescent COVID-19 from the United States, Italy and Spain. The cDNA or gDNA used as material had been derived from T cells, B-cell-depleted T cells, or PBMCs.

On this clone: One junction end does not reproduce the germline sequence, and a read error may be involved.

Germline loops: CDR1 LNHNV, CDR2 YYDKDF (reference sequence). This CDR3 contains 11 residues. Sequencing used immunoSEQ multiplex PCR; TCRdb keeps in-frame clones, though not all of them. The table includes approximately 150,000 clones, about 83% detected once. This TCR derives from a human donor in a cohort sampled during active COVID-19. The chain is built from TRBV15 and TRBJ2-7; a possible D gene is TRBD2 (6 bases). Sequenced: peripheral blood. In nucleotides, the CDR3 is TGTGCCACCAGCAGAGGGACTAATCTGGACTTC. This sequence encodes CATSRGTNLDF. Combining the CDR3 with reference TRBV15 and TRBJ2-7 gives the whole variable domain DAMVIQNPRYQVTQFGKPVTLSCSQTLNHNVMYWYQQKSSQAPKLLFHYYDKDFNNEADTPDNFQSRRPNTSFCFLDIRSPGLGDTAMYLCATSRGTNLDFGPGTRLTVT.